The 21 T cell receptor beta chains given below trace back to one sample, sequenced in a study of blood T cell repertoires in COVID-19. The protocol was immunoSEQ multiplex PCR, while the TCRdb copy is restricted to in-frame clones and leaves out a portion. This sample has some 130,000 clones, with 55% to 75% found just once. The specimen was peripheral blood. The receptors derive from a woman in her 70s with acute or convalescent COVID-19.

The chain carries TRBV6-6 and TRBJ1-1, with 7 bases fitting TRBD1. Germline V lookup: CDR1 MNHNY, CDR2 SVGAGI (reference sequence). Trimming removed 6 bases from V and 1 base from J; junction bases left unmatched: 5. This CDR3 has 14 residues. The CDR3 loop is CASSPRQGNTEAFF. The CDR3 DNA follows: TGTGCCAGCAGCCCAAGACAGGGGAACACTGAAGCTTTCTTT.

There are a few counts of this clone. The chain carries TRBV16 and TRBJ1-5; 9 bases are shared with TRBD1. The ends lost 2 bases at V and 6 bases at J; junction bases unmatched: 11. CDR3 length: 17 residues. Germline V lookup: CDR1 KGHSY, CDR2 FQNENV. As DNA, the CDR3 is TGTGCCAGCAGCCAAATCCTGCCCGGACAGGGGATTCAGCCCCAGCATTTT. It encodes CASSQILPGQGIQPQHF.

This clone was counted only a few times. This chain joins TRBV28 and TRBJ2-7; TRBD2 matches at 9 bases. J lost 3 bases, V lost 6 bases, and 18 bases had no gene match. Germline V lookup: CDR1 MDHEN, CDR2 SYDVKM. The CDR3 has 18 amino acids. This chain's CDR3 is CASRSRDWSGRSFYEQYF. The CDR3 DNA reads TGTGCCAGCAGGAGCAGGGACTGGAGCGGGAGGTCTTTCTACGAGCAGTACTTC.

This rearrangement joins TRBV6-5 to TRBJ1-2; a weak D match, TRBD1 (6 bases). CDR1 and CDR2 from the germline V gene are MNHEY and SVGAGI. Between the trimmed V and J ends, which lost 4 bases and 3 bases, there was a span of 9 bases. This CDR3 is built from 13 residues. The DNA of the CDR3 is TGTGCCAGCAGTTTCAACAGGGACTATGGCTACACCTTC. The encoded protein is CASSFNRDYGYTF.

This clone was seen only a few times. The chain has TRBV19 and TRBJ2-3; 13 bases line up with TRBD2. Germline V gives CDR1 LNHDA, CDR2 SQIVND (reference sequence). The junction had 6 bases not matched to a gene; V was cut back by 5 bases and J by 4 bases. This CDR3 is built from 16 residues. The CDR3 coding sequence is TGTGCCAGTAGTCTCCGACTAGCGGGAGGAGCAGATACGCAGTATTTT. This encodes CASSLRLAGGADTQYF. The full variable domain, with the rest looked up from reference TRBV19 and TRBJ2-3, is DGGITQSPKYLFRKEGQNVTLSCEQNLNHDAMYWYRQDPGQGLRLIYYSQIVNDFQKGDIAEGYSVSREKKESFPLTVTSAQKNPTAFYLCASSLRLAGGADTQYFGPGTRLTVL.

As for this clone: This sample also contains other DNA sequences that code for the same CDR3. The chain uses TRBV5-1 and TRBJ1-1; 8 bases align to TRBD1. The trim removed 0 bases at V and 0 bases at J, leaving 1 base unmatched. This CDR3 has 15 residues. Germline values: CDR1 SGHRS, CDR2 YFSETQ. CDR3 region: CASSLGTGLNTEAFF. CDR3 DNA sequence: TGCGCCAGCAGCTTGGGGACAGGGTTGAACACTGAAGCTTTCTTT.

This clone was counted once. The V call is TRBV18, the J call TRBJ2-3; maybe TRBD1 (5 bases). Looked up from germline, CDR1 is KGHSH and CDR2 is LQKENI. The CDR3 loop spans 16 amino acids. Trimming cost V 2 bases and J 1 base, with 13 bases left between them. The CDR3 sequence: CASSPRRGAGTDTQYF. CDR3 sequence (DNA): TGTGCCAGCTCACCAAGAAGGGGCGCAGGCACAGATACGCAGTATTTT. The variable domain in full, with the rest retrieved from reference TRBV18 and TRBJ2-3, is NAGVMQNPRHLVRRRGQEARLRCSPMKGHSHVYWYRQLPEEGLKFMVYLQKENIIDESGMPKERFSAEFPKEGPSILRIQQVVRGDSAAYFCASSPRRGAGTDTQYFGPGTRLTVL.

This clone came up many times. CDR3 loop: CASSPGTAAYEQYF. CDR3 DNA: TGTGCCAGCAGTCCCGGGACAGCGGCCTACGAGCAGTACTTC. The rearrangement joins TRBV7-8 to TRBJ2-7, with TRBD1 identical over 7 bases. V lost 6 bases, J lost 2 bases, and 7 bases stayed unmatched. Germline lookup yields CDR1 SGHVS and CDR2 FQNEAQ. The CDR3 has 14 residues.

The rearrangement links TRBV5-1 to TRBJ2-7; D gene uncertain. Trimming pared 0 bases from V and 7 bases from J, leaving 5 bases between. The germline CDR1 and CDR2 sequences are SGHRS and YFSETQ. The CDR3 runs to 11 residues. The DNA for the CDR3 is TGCGCCAGCAGCTTGGTCGGGGAGCAGTACTTC. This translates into CASSLVGEQYF.

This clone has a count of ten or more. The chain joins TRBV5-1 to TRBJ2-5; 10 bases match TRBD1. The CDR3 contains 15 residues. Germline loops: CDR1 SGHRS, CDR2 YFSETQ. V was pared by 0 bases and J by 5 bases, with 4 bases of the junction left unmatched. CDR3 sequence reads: CASSLATGGVETQYF. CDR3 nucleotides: TGCGCCAGCAGCTTGGCGACAGGGGGCGTCGAGACCCAGTACTTC.

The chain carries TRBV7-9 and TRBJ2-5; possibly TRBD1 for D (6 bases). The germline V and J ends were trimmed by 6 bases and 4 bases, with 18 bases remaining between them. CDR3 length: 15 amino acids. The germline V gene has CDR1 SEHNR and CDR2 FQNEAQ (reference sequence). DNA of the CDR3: TGTGCCAGCAGTTCCAATCCGGCAGGGGTAGAGACCCAGTACTTC. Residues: CASSSNPAGVETQYF.

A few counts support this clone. CDR3 sequence: CASSQPPSGQANTEAFF. Here the CDR3 DNA reads TGCGCCAGCAGCCAACCCCCAAGTGGACAGGCCAACACTGAAGCTTTCTTT. V and J are TRBV4-1 and TRBJ1-1; 7 nucleotides agree with TRBD1. The germline V gene has CDR1 MGHRA and CDR2 YSYEKL. Trimming at V came to 2 bases and at J to 2 bases, leaving 11 bases not matched to a gene. CDR3 size: 17 residues.

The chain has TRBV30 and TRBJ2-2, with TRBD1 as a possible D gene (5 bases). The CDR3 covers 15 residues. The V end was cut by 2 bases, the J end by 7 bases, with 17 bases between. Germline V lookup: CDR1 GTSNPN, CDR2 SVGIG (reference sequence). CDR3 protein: CAWSLNGARSGELFF. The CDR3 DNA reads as TGTGCCTGGAGTCTCAATGGGGCCCGGAGCGGGGAGCTGTTTTTT.

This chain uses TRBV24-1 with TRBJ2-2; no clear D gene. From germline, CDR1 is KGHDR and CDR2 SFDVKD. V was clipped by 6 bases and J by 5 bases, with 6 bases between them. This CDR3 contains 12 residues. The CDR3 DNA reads TGTGCCACCAGTTTTTTAACCGGGGAGCTGTTTTTT. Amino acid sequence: CATSFLTGELFF.

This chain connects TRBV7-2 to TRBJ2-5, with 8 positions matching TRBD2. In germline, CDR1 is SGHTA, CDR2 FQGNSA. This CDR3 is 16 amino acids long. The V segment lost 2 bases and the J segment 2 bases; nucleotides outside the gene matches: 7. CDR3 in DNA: TGTGCCAGCAGCTTAAGAAGCGGGGGAGTTCAAGAGACCCAGTACTTC. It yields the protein CASSLRSGGVQETQYF.

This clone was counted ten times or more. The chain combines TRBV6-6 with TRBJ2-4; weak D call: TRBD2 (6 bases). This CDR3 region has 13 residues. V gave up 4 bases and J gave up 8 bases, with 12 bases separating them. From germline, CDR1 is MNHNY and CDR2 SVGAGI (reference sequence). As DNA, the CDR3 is TGTGCCAGCAGTTTGGGGCCGGGAGACATTCAGTACTTC. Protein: CASSLGPGDIQYF.

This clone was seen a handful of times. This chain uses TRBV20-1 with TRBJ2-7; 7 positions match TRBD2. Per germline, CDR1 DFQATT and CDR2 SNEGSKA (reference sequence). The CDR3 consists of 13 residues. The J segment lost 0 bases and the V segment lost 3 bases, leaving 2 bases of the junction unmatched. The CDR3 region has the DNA TGCAGTGCTAGTGGGACTACCTCCTACGAGCAGTACTTC. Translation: CSASGTTSYEQYF.

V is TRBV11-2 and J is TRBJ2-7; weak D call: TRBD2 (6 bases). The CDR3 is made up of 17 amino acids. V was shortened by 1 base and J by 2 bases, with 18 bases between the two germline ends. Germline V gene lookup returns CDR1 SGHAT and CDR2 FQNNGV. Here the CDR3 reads CASSLGLLRGLTYEQYF. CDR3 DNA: TGTGCCAGCAGCTTAGGTTTACTTCGGGGACTTACCTACGAGCAGTACTTC.

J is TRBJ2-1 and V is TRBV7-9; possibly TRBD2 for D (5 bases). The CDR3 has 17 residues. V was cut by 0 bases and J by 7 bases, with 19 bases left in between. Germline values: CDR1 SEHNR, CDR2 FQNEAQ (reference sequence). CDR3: CASSLAEGRPYGNEQFF. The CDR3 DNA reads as TGTGCCAGCAGCTTAGCCGAGGGCCGCCCTTACGGGAATGAGCAGTTCTTC.

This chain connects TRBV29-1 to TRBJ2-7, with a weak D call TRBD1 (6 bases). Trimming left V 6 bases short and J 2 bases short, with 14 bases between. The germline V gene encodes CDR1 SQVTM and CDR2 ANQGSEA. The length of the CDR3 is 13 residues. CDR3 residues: CSVTLTGTYEQYF. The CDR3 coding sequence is TGCAGCGTGACCCTCACAGGGACCTACGAGCAGTACTTC.

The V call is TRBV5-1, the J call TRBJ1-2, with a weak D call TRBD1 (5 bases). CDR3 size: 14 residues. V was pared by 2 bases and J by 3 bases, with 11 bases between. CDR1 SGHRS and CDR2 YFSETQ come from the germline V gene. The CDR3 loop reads CASSFEQGHYGYTF. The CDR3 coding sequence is TGCGCCAGCAGCTTTGAGCAGGGCCACTATGGCTACACCTTC.